Each of the 9 T cell receptor beta chains below was sequenced from the same sample in a study of blood T cells in healthy people across ages. Using a J-beta primer mix together with a sample-barcoded 5' primer, a second PCR was run for about 7 to 12 cycles. TCRdb ran MiXCR on the 5' RACE reads and lists one entry per CDR3 protein. The sample yields some 560,000 distinct CDR3 sequences, around a quarter seen once. These data also formed part of another study, on T cells of mothers and their children.

The sequenced sample consisted of blood. The receptors derive from a boy between 2 and 10 years old in good health.

A few counts support this clonotype. This chain uses TRBV3-1 with TRBJ1-5; no firm D call. Germline CDR1 LGHDT, CDR2 YNNKEL (reference sequence). Trimming took 2 bases from V and 0 from J, leaving 2 bases between them. This CDR3 is built from 13 residues. The DNA of the CDR3 is TGTGCCAGCAGCCAACTTAGCAATCAGCCCCAGCATTTT. It translates to CASSQLSNQPQHF.

This clonotype has only a few counts. This sequence joins TRBV7-3 and TRBJ2-3; 7 bases line up with TRBD2. Germline lookup yields CDR1 SGHTA and CDR2 FQGTGA. The CDR3 is made up of 15 amino acids. V lost 2 bases, J lost 2 bases, and 4 bases stayed unmatched. The CDR3 region has the DNA TGTGCCAGCAGCTTAGCTAGCGGAGCCACAGATACGCAGTATTTT. It is translated as CASSLASGATDTQYF.

The chain recombines TRBV4-2 with TRBJ1-1; D is unclear. The CDR3 covers 15 residues. Trimming shortened V by 0 bases and J by 2 bases, and 10 bases separated the two germline ends. In germline, CDR1 is LGHNA, CDR2 YNFKEQ. CDR3 protein: CASSQEIGSNTEAFF. The CDR3, as DNA: TGTGCCAGCAGCCAAGAGATCGGTTCAAACACTGAAGCTTTCTTT.

This chain connects TRBV7-2 to TRBJ1-2; D is unresolved. Germline-derived CDR1 and CDR2 are SGHTA and FQGNSA. V was trimmed by 2 bases and J by 6 bases, leaving 7 bases between them. This CDR3 contains 12 residues. The CDR3 DNA sequence: TGTGCCAGCAGCTTATATGGGGATGGCTACACCTTC. As protein: CASSLYGDGYTF.

This clonotype was recorded a few times. J is TRBJ2-1 and V is TRBV3-1; possible D gene TRBD1, 5 bases. The CDR3 totals 13 residues. CDR1 and CDR2 from the germline V gene are LGHDT and YNNKEL (reference sequence). The ends were cut back, 2 bases at V and 8 bases at J, with 10 bases in the middle. The CDR3 here is CASSQLEGDEQFF. The DNA for the CDR3 is TGTGCCAGCAGCCAACTGGAAGGGGATGAGCAGTTCTTC.

This clonotype was seen a few times. The chain recombines TRBV18 with TRBJ1-1, with D possibly matching TRBD1 (6 bases). Trimming took 2 bases from V and 1 from J, leaving 14 bases between them. The CDR3 is 16 residues long. The germline gives CDR1 KGHSH, CDR2 LQKENI. CDR3 amino acids: CASSPAVWGANTEAFF. The DNA for the CDR3 is TGTGCCAGCTCACCAGCCGTGTGGGGGGCGAACACTGAAGCTTTCTTT. Supplemented by reference TRBV18 and TRBJ1-1, the full variable domain reads NAGVMQNPRHLVRRRGQEARLRCSPMKGHSHVYWYRQLPEEGLKFMVYLQKENIIDESGMPKERFSAEFPKEGPSILRIQQVVRGDSAAYFCASSPAVWGANTEAFFGQGTRLTVV.

The rearrangement joins TRBV7-8 to TRBJ1-1; TRBD1 matches 10 bases. Germline CDR1 SGHVS, CDR2 FQNEAQ. The junction had 6 bases not matched to a gene; V was cut back by 7 bases and J by 4 bases. The CDR3 runs 14 residues. The DNA for the CDR3 is TGTGCCAGCACCCGACAGGGGGCGCTCACTGAAGCTTTCTTT. Translating it yields CASTRQGALTEAFF.

V usage is TRBV9 and J usage is TRBJ2-1; the match to TRBD2 covers 10 bases. The V gene end was trimmed by 0 bases and the J gene end by 7 bases; junction bases not matched to a gene: 10. Germline V gene lookup returns CDR1 SGDLS and CDR2 YYNGEE. The CDR3 consists of 17 residues. CDR3 sequence: CASSVGILAGAQNEQFF. Written as DNA, the CDR3 is TGTGCCAGCAGCGTAGGGATCCTAGCGGGAGCTCAGAATGAGCAGTTCTTC.

The V call is TRBV12-3 or TRBV12-4, the J call TRBJ2-2; D gene uncertain. The CDR3 totals 12 residues. Trimming cost V 3 bases and J 7 bases, with 6 bases left between them. CDR3 DNA: TGTGCCAGCAGTTTTTATAACGGGGAGCTGTTTTTT. Protein product: CASSFYNGELFF.